These 22 T cell receptor beta chains were all obtained from the same sample, sequenced in a study of shared clonotypes between healthy human individuals. Produced via immunoSEQ multiplex PCR; TCRdb's table is partial and in-frame only. The table has roughly 1 million clones, 75% to 80% seen once. The source material was memory CD4+ T cells from PBMCs. The subset: CD45RA-negative fraction. Receptors originate from a man aged 18 to 29 in good health. Some clones in this sample may be carry-over from other donors' samples.

This clone turned up a few times. V is TRBV4-1 and J is TRBJ2-7; the match to TRBD2 covers 12 bases. CDR1 and CDR2 (germline): MGHRA, YSYEKL. V lost 1 base, J lost 0 bases, and 1 base stayed unmatched. The CDR3 consists of 16 residues. CDR3 nucleotides: TGCGCCAGCAGCCAAGCGACTAGCGGGAGCTCCTACGAGCAGTACTTC. Protein sequence: CASSQATSGSSYEQYF.

A remark on this clone: Other DNA sequences in this specimen translate into the identical CDR3. The chain is built from TRBV6-1 and TRBJ2-1; TRBD1 might be the D (6 bases). CDR3 length: 12 amino acids. Germline V gene lookup returns CDR1 MNHNS and CDR2 SASEGT. With 3 bases removed from V and 10 bases from J, the gap between germline ends came to 10 bases. CDR3 region: CASSDLRGEQFF. CDR3 coding DNA: TGTGCCAGCAGTGATCTCAGGGGCGAGCAGTTCTTC.

V usage is TRBV7-6 and J usage is TRBJ2-3; D is possibly TRBD2 (5 bases). This CDR3 region has 16 residues. The ends were cut back, 1 base at V and 7 bases at J, with 18 bases in the middle. The germline CDR1 and CDR2 sequences are SGHVS and FNYEAQ. CDR3 residues: CASSLVGGLRGNTQYF. DNA for the CDR3: TGTGCCAGCAGCTTAGTAGGCGGCCTAAGAGGGAATACGCAGTATTTT.

The rearrangement links TRBV5-1 to TRBJ2-3; D gene uncertain. V lost 5 bases and J lost 6, with 10 bases in between. The length of the CDR3 is 12 residues. The germline V gene has CDR1 SGHRS and CDR2 YFSETQ. Here the CDR3 reads CASSFAGDTQYF. CDR3 DNA: TGCGCCAGCAGTTTTGCCGGGGATACGCAGTATTTT.

The gene calls are TRBV7-9 and TRBJ2-1; 7 bases are shared with TRBD2. This CDR3 is built from 15 residues. Germline V gene lookup returns CDR1 SEHNR and CDR2 FQNEAQ (reference sequence). V lost 3 bases to trimming and J lost 4 bases; unmatched junction nucleotides: 6. Here the CDR3 DNA reads TGTGCCAGCAGCTTTACGGAGCGGGGATACAATGAGCAGTTCTTC. It encodes CASSFTERGYNEQFF.

This clone was seen a single time. The chain employs TRBV10-3 and TRBJ1-2; tentatively, D is TRBD1 (5 bases). The CDR3 has 13 residues. The V gene's germline CDR1 is ENHRY and CDR2 SYGVKD. V was trimmed by 6 bases and J by 13 bases, leaving 21 bases between them. CDR3 region: CAIRSSPDSPSTF. CDR3 sequence (DNA): TGTGCCATCAGATCGTCCCCCGACAGCCCCTCCACCTTC.

V gene TRBV7-3 combines with J gene TRBJ1-1; possible D gene TRBD1, 5 bases. Trimming removed 3 bases from V and 7 bases from J, with 12 bases in between. The CDR3 totals 13 residues. The germline V gene encodes CDR1 SGHTA and CDR2 FQGTGA. The CDR3 region has the DNA TGTGCCAGCAGCTTGAGGGGTTTTAGTGAAGCTTTCTTT. It encodes CASSLRGFSEAFF.

On this clone: Within the sample, other DNA sequences also encode this same CDR3. This chain uses TRBV6-5 with TRBJ1-5; no firm D call. Germline CDR1 and CDR2: MNHEY and SVGAGI. The CDR3 sequence is 13 residues long. The ends were cut back, 2 bases at V and 4 bases at J, with 6 bases in the middle. For the CDR3, the DNA is TGTGCCAGCAGTTACGCGAGGAATCAGCCCCAGCATTTT. Translation: CASSYARNQPQHF.

This sequence joins TRBV27 and TRBJ1-1; 10 bases fit TRBD1. The V and J ends lost 4 bases and 6 bases, in that order; junction bases with no gene match: 8. The V gene's germline CDR1 is MNHEY and CDR2 SMNVEV (reference sequence). The CDR3 consists of 15 residues. The chain's CDR3 is CASSSLGTGEAEAFF. DNA of the CDR3: TGTGCCAGCAGTTCCCTAGGGACAGGGGAAGCTGAAGCTTTCTTT.

The chain has TRBV15 and TRBJ2-3; D may be TRBD2 (5 bases). CDR3 length: 18 residues. Germline CDR1 is LNHNV and CDR2 is YYDKDF (reference sequence). V was pared by 0 bases and J by 0 bases, with 16 bases between. The CDR3 nucleotides are TGTGCCACCAGCAGAGATTGGATAGCGTACACTAGCACAGATACGCAGTATTTT. Translation gives CATSRDWIAYTSTDTQYF.

This chain connects TRBV7-9 to TRBJ2-1, with TRBD2 matching over 13 bases. Germline V gene lookup returns CDR1 SEHNR and CDR2 FQNEAQ (reference sequence). V dropped 4 bases and J dropped 15; count of bases not matched to a gene: 6. This CDR3 contains 13 residues. CDR3 nucleotide sequence: TGTGCCAGCAGCTCCATACTAGCGGGAGGGGCGTTCTTC. Translation gives CASSSILAGGAFF.

The chain recombines TRBV18 with TRBJ2-7; 7 positions match TRBD1. Germline-derived CDR1 and CDR2 are KGHSH and LQKENI. V shed 5 bases, J shed 0 bases, and the junction held 7 bases outside the gene matches. The CDR3 loop spans 15 amino acids. DNA for the CDR3: TGTGCCAGCTCATCGGACAGGCAGAGCTCCTACGAGCAGTACTTC. It encodes CASSSDRQSSYEQYF. Full variable domain (rest looked up from reference TRBV18 and TRBJ2-7): NAGVMQNPRHLVRRRGQEARLRCSPMKGHSHVYWYRQLPEEGLKFMVYLQKENIIDESGMPKERFSAEFPKEGPSILRIQQVVRGDSAAYFCASSSDRQSSYEQYFGPGTRLTVT.

V is TRBV4-1 and J is TRBJ1-6; 9 nucleotides align to TRBD1. The CDR3 contains 14 residues. V was clipped by 6 bases and J by 5 bases; unmatched bases: 2. CDR1 MGHRA and CDR2 YSYEKL come from the germline V gene. The CDR3 is CASRQGANNSPLHF. The CDR3 DNA reads as TGCGCCAGCAGACAGGGGGCCAATAATTCACCCCTCCACTTT.

This rearrangement joins TRBV7-2 to TRBJ2-2; D might be TRBD2 (5 bases). Germline V gene sequence: CDR1 SGHTA, CDR2 FQGNSA. The CDR3 has 16 residues. V dropped 5 bases and J dropped 5 bases, with 18 bases sitting between them. The chain's CDR3 is CASSPPLRSGTGELFF. In DNA, the CDR3 is TGTGCCAGCAGCCCTCCCTTAAGGTCGGGAACCGGGGAGCTGTTTTTT.

The CDR3 spells CASSSAPGTYNEQFF. The CDR3 DNA follows: TGTGCCAGCAGCTCGGCCCCGGGGACATACAATGAGCAGTTCTTC. The V gene is TRBV7-3, the J gene TRBJ2-1, with D perhaps TRBD1 (6 bases). Trimming took off 4 bases at V and 4 bases at J, with 14 bases between the two ends. The CDR3 sequence is 15 residues long. Germline CDR1 reads SGHTA; CDR2 reads FQGTGA.

This clone has a count of ten or more. The gene calls are TRBV19 and TRBJ2-1; 7 bases fit TRBD2. The J segment lost 2 bases and the V segment lost 2 bases, leaving 9 bases of the junction unmatched. In germline, CDR1 is LNHDA, CDR2 SQIVND (reference sequence). CDR3 size: 17 residues. The CDR3: CASSITPSGVTYNEQFF. As DNA, the CDR3 is TGTGCCAGTAGTATAACTCCGAGCGGGGTCACCTACAATGAGCAGTTCTTC.

Remarks on this clone: One end of the junction varies from germline; a read error may be responsible. V usage is TRBV29-1 and J usage is TRBJ1-4; D gene ambiguous. There are 12 residues in the CDR3. Germline V gene sequence: CDR1 SQVTM, CDR2 ANQGSEA. DNA of the CDR3: TGCAGCGTTGAAGGGAATAATGAAAAACTGCTTTTT. Amino acid sequence: CSVEGNNEKLLF. Looking up the rest from reference TRBV29-1 and TRBJ1-4 gives the full variable domain: SAVISQKPSRDICQRGTSLTIQCQVDSQVTMMFWYRQQPGQSLTLIATANQGSEATYESGFVIDKFPISRPNLTFSTLTVSNMSPEDSSIYLCSVEGNNEKLLFGSGTQLSVL.

This chain uses TRBV19 with TRBJ2-1; D is unclear. V was clipped by 4 bases and J by 7 bases, with 8 bases between them. Germline V gene sequence: CDR1 LNHDA, CDR2 SQIVND (reference sequence). The CDR3 runs 12 residues. CDR3 DNA: TGTGCCAGTAGTACCGTAGGTAATGAGCAGTTCTTC. Encoded protein: CASSTVGNEQFF.

The chain has TRBV7-9 and TRBJ2-7, with 9 nucleotides matching TRBD1. The length of the CDR3 is 14 residues. Trimming cost V 5 bases and J 4 bases; bases outside gene matches: 6. Germline V gene data show CDR1 as SEHNR and CDR2 as FQNEAQ (reference sequence). CDR3 in amino acids: CASSRGTGHYEQYF. The DNA of the CDR3 is TGTGCCAGCAGCCGCGGGACAGGGCATTACGAGCAGTACTTC.

This chain uses TRBV9 with TRBJ2-7; 16 positions agree with TRBD2. This CDR3 is 15 amino acids long. The V gene's germline CDR1 is SGDLS and CDR2 YYNGEE. The V and J ends lost 4 bases and 7 bases, in that order; junction bases with no gene match: 5. Here the CDR3 reads CASSPGLAGGREQYF. DNA of the CDR3: TGTGCCAGCAGCCCGGGACTAGCGGGAGGGAGGGAGCAGTACTTC.

This clone was found a few times. This chain links TRBV7-3 with TRBJ2-5; 12 bases are a match to TRBD1. V was pared by 3 bases and J by 3 bases, with 5 bases of the junction left unmatched. This CDR3 has 16 residues. Per germline, CDR1 SGHTA and CDR2 FQGTGA. The DNA for the CDR3 is TGTGCCAGCAGCTTTACCGGGACAGGGGGCGAAGAGACCCAGTACTTC. Translation gives CASSFTGTGGEETQYF.

This chain joins TRBV4-1 and TRBJ2-5; D is unclear. V gave up 1 base and J gave up 0 bases, with 9 bases separating them. Germline V gene sequence: CDR1 MGHRA, CDR2 YSYEKL. The CDR3 covers 15 residues. The CDR3 loop is CASSQAWTDQETQYF. CDR3 bases: TGCGCCAGCAGCCAAGCTTGGACCGACCAAGAGACCCAGTACTTC.